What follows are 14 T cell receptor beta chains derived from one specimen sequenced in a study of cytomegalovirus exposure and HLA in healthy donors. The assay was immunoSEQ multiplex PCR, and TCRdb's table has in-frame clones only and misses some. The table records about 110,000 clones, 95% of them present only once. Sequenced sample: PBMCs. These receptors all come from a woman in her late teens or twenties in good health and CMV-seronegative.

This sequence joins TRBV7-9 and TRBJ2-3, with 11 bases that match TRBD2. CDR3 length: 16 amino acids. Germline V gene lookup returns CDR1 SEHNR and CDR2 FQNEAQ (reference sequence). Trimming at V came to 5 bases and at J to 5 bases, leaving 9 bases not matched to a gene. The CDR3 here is CASSTNSGGAEDTQYF. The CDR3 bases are TGTGCCAGCAGCACCAATAGCGGGGGGGCGGAAGATACGCAGTATTTT.

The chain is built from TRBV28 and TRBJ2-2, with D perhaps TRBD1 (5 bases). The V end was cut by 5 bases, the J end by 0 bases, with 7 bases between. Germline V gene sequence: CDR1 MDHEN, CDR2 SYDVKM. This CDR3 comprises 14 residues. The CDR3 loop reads CASSTDTNTGELFF. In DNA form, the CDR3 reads TGTGCCAGCAGTACGGACACGAACACCGGGGAGCTGTTTTTT.

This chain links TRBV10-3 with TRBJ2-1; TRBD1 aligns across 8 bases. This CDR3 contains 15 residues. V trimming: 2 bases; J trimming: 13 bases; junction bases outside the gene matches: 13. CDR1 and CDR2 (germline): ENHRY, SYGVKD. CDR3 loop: CAISELSGDRRGQFF. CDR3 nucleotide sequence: TGTGCCATCAGTGAGCTCTCTGGGGACAGGCGTGGTCAGTTCTTC.

CDR3 bases: TGTGCCAGCAGCGTAGGGAGTAACACTGAAGCTTTCTTT. This sequence encodes CASSVGSNTEAFF. This sequence joins TRBV9 and TRBJ1-1; D remains ambiguous. The V gene lost 0 bases and the J gene lost 2 bases, with 5 bases spanning the gap. Germline values: CDR1 SGDLS, CDR2 YYNGEE. The CDR3 consists of 13 residues.

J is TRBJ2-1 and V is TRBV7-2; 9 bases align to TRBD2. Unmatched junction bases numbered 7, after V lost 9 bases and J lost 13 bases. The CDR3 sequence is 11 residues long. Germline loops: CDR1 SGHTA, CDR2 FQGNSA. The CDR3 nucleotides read TGTGCCAGGGAACTAGCGGGTGAACAGTTCTTC. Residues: CARELAGEQFF.

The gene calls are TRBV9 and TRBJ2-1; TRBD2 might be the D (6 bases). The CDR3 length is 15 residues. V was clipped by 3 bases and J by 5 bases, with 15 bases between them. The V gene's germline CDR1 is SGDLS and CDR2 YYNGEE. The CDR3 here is CASSAPGLTDNEQFF. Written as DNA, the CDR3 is TGTGCCAGCAGCGCTCCGGGACTGACCGACAATGAGCAGTTCTTC.

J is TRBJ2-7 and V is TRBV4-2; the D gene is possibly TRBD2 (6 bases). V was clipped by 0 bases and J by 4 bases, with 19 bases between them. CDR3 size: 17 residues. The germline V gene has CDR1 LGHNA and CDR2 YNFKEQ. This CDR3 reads CASSQDPPGSETYEQYF. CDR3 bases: TGTGCCAGCAGCCAAGACCCGCCCGGGAGCGAAACATACGAGCAGTACTTC.

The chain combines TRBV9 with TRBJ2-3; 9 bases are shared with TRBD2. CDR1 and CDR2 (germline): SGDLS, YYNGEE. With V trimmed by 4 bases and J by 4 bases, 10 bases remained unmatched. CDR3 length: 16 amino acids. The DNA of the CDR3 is TGTGCCAGCAGCACTCGCGGGGGGGGTGTCCCAGATACGCAGTATTTT. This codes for CASSTRGGGVPDTQYF.

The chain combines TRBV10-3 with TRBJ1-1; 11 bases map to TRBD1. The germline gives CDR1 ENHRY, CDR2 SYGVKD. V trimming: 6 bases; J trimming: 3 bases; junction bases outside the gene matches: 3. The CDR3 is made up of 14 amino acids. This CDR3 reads CAIRKGQGDTEAFF. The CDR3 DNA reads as TGTGCCATCAGAAAGGGACAGGGGGACACTGAAGCTTTCTTT.

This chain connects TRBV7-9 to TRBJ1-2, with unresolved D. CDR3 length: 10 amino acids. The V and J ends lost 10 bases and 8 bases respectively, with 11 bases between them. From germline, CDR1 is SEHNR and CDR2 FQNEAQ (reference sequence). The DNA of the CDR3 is TGTGCCACCTCATCCGGGGGCTACACCTTC. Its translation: CATSSGGYTF.

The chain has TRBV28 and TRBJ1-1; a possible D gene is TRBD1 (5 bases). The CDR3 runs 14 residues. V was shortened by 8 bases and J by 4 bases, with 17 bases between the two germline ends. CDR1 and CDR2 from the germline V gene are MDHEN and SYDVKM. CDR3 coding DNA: TGTGCCAGCCTGACGGGGGGGAAGATCACTGAAGCTTTCTTT. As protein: CASLTGGKITEAFF.

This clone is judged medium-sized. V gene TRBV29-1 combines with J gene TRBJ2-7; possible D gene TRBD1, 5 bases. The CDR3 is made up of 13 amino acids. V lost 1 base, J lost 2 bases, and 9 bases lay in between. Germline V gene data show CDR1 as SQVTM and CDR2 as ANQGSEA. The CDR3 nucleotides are TGCAGCGTTGAAGGCAGGGAACCCTACGAGCAGTACTTC. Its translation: CSVEGREPYEQYF.

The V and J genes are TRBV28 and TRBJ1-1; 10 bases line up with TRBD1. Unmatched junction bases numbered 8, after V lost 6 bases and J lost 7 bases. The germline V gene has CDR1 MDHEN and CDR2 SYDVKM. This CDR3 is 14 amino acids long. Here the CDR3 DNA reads TGTGCCAGCAGACTCGGGACAGGGGTCAATGAAGCTTTCTTT. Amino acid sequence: CASRLGTGVNEAFF.

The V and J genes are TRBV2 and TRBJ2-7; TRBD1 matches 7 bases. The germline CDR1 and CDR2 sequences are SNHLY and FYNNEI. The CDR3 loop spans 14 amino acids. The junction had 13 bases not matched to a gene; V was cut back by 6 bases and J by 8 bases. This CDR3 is CASRGTDLLRKQYF. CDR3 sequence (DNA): TGTGCCAGCAGGGGGACAGACCTCTTACGAAAGCAGTACTTC.